A selection of T cell receptor beta chains follows, all from one sample in a study of blood T cell repertoires in COVID-19. The data were produced by immunoSEQ multiplex PCR, yet TCRdb's version contains in-frame clones alone and is incomplete. The sample records under 110,000 clones, 65% to 75% being singletons. Sample: peripheral blood. The receptors were sampled from a human donor with acute or convalescent COVID-19. The donor label of this sample is uncertain. CDR3s include the opening cysteine and the closing phenylalanine or tryptophan. A D gene is named only where the DNA matches it firmly. Rows give clone size only sometimes, using once, few, many, or a class for an expanded clone.

TRBV11-2	NA	once	TRBJ2-5	TGTGCCAGCAGCTTATATAGCCACGAGACCCAGTACTTC	CASSLYSHETQYF
TRBV27	NA	NA	TRBJ1-5	TGTGCCAGCGGGCCCCCTTTGGCCCAGCATTTT	CASGPPLAQHF
TRBV5-1	TRBD1	NA	TRBJ1-2	TGCGCCAGCAGCCCGGGGGACAGGGATCTCTATGGCTACACCTTC	CASSPGDRDLYGYTF
TRBV5-1	TRBD1	NA	TRBJ2-3	TGCGCCAGCAGCCGGGACAGGGGCACAGATACGCAGTATTTT	CASSRDRGTDTQYF
TRBV7-2	NA	few	TRBJ1-1	TGTGCCAGCAGCCTCGTGGGCTTGAACACTGAAGCTTTCTTT	CASSLVGLNTEAFF
TRBV7-9	NA	NA	TRBJ1-1	TGTGCCAGCAGCTTAGATATGAACACTGAAGCTTTCTTT	CASSLDMNTEAFF
TRBV20-1	NA	NA	TRBJ2-5	TGCAGTGCTAGAGATCGGGCCCAGTACTTC	CSARDRAQYF
TRBV27	TRBD1	once	TRBJ1-2	TGTGCCAGCAGCTTTATCATGACGGGACAGAACTATGGCTACACCTTC	CASSFIMTGQNYGYTF
TRBV11-3	NA	NA	TRBJ2-2	TGTGCCAGCAGTCCCTCGTCGCTAGGCGACACCGGGGAGCTGTTTTTT	CASSPSSLGDTGELFF
TRBV28	NA	NA	TRBJ1-4	TGTGCCAGCAGTTTACCCCTCCCTAATGAAAAACTGTTTTTT	CASSLPLPNEKLFF
TRBV7-9	NA	NA	TRBJ2-2	TGTGCCAGCAGCGGCTTCGGGAGGAACACCGGGGAGCTGTTTTTT	CASSGFGRNTGELFF
TRBV28	NA	NA	TRBJ1-3	TGTGCCAGCGGACGGGGGGTTGGAAACACCATATATTTT	CASGRGVGNTIYF
TRBV27	TRBD1	NA	TRBJ1-6	TGTGCCAGCAGCGACGCGGGACAGAATTCACCCCTCCACTTT	CASSDAGQNSPLHF
TRBV18	NA	NA	TRBJ1-1	TGTGCCAGCTCACAGGGGAATATGAACACTGAAGCTTTCTTT	CASSQGNMNTEAFF
TRBV27	NA	medium-sized	TRBJ2-2	TGTGCCAGCAGCCTGGGGGGCGGGGAGCTGTTTTTT	CASSLGGGELFF
TRBV28	NA	NA	TRBJ1-1	TGTGCCAGCAGTTTATGGACACCTAACACTGAAGCTTTCTTT	CASSLWTPNTEAFF
TRBV2	NA	NA	TRBJ2-3	TGTGCCAGCAGACAGGCAGGGGATACGCAGTATTTT	CASRQAGDTQYF
TRBV7-9	TRBD1	few	TRBJ1-1	TGTGCCAGCAGCACGGACAGGGGGCGTACTGAAGCTTTCTTT	CASSTDRGRTEAFF
TRBV9	TRBD2	NA	TRBJ2-1	TGTGCCAGCAGCGCTGGCCTGGGACTAGCGGGGGGGAATGAGCAGTTCTTC	CASSAGLGLAGGNEQFF
TRBV7-9	NA	many	TRBJ1-3	TGTGCCAGCAGTTTAACGGCCCCCGGGGACACCATATATTTT	CASSLTAPGDTIYF
TRBV12-5	TRBD1	NA	TRBJ1-1	TGTGCTAGTGGTTTCTCCATCCAGGGGGACACTGAAGCTTTCTTT	CASGFSIQGDTEAFF
TRBV28	NA	NA	TRBJ1-2	TGTGCCAGCAGGAGCGGGGGGGGCCGCAACTATGGCTACACCTTC	CASRSGGGRNYGYTF
TRBV21-1	NA	once	TRBJ2-7	TGTGCCAGCAGCCTGTTTATCCCCGCCGAAACAACCGACAGGGGGATAAGCTACGAGCAGTACTTC	CASSLFIPAETTDRGISYEQYF
TRBV28	NA	NA	TRBJ1-1	TGTGCCAGCAGTTTATCCGACTTACAGGGTGGAACTGAAGCTTTCTTT	CASSLSDLQGGTEAFF
TRBV5-5	NA	NA	TRBJ1-1	TGTGCCAGCAGCTTAAGTCCGGGGAAGAACACTGAAGCTTTCTTT	CASSLSPGKNTEAFF
TRBV12-3/TRBV12-4	TRBD1	NA	TRBJ2-7	TGTGCCAGCAGCCGACAGGGCTACGAGCAGTACTTC	CASSRQGYEQYF
TRBV6-5	NA	few	TRBJ1-2	TGTGCCAGCAGTTACGACAATAGAAGGACTAACTATGGCTACACCTTC	CASSYDNRRTNYGYTF
TRBV4-1	NA	NA	TRBJ2-7	TGCGCCAGCAGCTCGATGGCAGGCTCCTACGAGCAGTACTTC	CASSSMAGSYEQYF
TRBV13	NA	many	TRBJ1-2	TGTGCCAGCAGCCGCGAGGATGTCCTCTATGGCTACACCTTC	CASSREDVLYGYTF
TRBV4-1	TRBD1	many	TRBJ1-6	TGCGCCAGCAGCCAAGTCACCACCGGGACAGCTAATTCACCCCTCCACTTT	CASSQVTTGTANSPLHF
TRBV5-6	TRBD1	NA	TRBJ1-2	TGTGCCAGCAGCTTACCGGGACAGGGCGTTATGGGTGGCTACACCTTC	CASSLPGQGVMGGYTF
TRBV18	TRBD1	NA	TRBJ1-6	TGTGCCAGCTCACCGGCCCGGGACAGGTATAATTCACCCCTCCACTTT	CASSPARDRYNSPLHF
TRBV29-1	NA	few	TRBJ1-1	TGCAGCGCCCAACATAGCCTCAGGGCGCCAGATACTGAAGCTTTCTTT	CSAQHSLRAPDTEAFF